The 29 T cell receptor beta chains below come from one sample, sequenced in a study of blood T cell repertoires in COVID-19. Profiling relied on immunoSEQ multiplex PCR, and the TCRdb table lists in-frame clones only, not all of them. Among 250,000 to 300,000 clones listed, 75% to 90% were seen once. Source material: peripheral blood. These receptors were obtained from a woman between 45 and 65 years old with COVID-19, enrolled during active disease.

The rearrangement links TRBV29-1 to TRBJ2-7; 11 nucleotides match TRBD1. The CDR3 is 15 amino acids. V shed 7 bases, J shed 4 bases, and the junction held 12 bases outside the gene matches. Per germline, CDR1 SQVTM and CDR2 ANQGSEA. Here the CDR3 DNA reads TGCAGCGCTGGCTGGGGGACAGGGGGTAAATACGAGCAGTACTTC. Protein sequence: CSAGWGTGGKYEQYF.

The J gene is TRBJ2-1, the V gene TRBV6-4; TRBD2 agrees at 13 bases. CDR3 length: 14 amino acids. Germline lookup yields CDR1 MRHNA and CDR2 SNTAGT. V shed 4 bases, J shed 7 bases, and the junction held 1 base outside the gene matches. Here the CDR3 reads CASSGTSGRNEQFF. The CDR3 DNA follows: TGTGCCAGCAGTGGGACTAGCGGGAGAAATGAGCAGTTCTTC.

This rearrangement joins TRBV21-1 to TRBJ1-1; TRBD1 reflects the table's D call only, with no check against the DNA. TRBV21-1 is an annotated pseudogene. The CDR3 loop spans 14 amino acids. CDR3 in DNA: TGTGCCAGCAGCAAGCGAACAGGGGACACTGAAGCTTTCTTT. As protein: CASSKRTGDTEAFF.

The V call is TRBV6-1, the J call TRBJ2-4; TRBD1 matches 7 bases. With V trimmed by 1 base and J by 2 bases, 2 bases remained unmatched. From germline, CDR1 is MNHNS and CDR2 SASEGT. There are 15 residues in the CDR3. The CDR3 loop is CASSEGQGSKNIQYF. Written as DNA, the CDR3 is TGTGCCAGCAGTGAAGGACAGGGTTCCAAAAACATTCAGTACTTC.

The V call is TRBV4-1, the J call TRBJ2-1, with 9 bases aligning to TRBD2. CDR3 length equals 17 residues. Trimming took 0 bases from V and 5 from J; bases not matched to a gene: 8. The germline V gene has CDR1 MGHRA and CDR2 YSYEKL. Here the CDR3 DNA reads TGCGCCAGCAGCCAAGATTTACGGCTAGCGGGAAACAATGAGCAGTTCTTC. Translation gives CASSQDLRLAGNNEQFF.

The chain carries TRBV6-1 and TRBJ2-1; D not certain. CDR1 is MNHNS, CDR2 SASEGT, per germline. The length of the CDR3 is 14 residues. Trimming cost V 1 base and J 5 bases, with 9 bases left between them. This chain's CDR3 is CASSEVYKNNEQFF. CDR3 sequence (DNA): TGTGCCAGCAGTGAAGTATACAAGAACAATGAGCAGTTCTTC.

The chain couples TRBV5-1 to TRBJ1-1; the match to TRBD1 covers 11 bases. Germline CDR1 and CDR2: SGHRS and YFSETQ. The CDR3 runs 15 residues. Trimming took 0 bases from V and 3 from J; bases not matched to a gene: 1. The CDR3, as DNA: TGCGCCAGCAGCTTGGGGGACAGGGGGTACACTGAAGCTTTCTTT. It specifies CASSLGDRGYTEAFF.

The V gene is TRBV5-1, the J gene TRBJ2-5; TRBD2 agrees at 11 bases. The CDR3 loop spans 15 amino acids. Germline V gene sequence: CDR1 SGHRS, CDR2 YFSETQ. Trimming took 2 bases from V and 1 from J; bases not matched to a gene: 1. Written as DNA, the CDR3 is TGCGCCAGCAGCTTCACTAGCGGGAGCCAAGAGACCCAGTACTTC. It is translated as CASSFTSGSQETQYF.

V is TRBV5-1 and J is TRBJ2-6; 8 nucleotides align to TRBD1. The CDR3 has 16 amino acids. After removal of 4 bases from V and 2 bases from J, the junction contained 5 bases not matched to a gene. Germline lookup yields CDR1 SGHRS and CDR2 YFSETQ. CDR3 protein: CASSGTTGAGANVLTF. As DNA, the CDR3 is TGCGCCAGCAGCGGTACGACAGGGGCTGGGGCCAACGTCCTGACTTTC.

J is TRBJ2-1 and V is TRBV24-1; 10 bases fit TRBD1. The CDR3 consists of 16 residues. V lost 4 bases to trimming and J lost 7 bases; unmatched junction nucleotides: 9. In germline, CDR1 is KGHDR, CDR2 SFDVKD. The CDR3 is CATSELPGQGKNEQFF. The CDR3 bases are TGTGCCACCAGTGAACTTCCGGGACAGGGGAAGAATGAGCAGTTCTTC.

The CDR3: CASSYSDSMNTEAFF. CDR3 coding DNA: TGTGCCAGCAGTTACTCTGACAGTATGAACACTGAAGCTTTCTTT. The chain carries TRBV6-6 and TRBJ1-1; perhaps TRBD1 as D (5 bases). Germline V CDR1 and CDR2: MNHNY, SVGAGI (reference sequence). This CDR3 contains 15 residues. V was cut by 0 bases and J by 0 bases, with 8 bases left in between.

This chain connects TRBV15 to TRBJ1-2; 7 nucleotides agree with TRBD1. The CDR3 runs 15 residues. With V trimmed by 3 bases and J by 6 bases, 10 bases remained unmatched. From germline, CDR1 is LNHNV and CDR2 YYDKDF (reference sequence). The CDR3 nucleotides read TGTGCCACCAGCAGCCGGACAGGAGAGACCAATGGCTACACCTTC. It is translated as CATSSRTGETNGYTF.

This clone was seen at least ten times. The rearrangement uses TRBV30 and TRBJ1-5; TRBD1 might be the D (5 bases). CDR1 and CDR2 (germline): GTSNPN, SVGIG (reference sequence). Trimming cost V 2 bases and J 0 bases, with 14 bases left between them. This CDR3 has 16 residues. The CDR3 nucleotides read TGTGCCTGGAGTAGGGCCAGGGACTTTAGCAATCAGCCCCAGCATTTT. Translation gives CAWSRARDFSNQPQHF.

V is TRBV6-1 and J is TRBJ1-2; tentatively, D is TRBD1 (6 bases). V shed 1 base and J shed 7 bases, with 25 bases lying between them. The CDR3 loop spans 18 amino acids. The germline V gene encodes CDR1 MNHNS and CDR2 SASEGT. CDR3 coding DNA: TGTGCCAGCAGTGAAGGTAAACGGAACGCAGGGGCCCATCGTGGCTACACCTTC. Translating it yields CASSEGKRNAGAHRGYTF.

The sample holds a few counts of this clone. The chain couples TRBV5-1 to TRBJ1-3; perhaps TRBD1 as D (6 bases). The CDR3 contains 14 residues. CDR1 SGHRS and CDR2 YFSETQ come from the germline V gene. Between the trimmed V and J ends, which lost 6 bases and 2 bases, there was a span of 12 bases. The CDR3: CASTPGVPGNTIYF. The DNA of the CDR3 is TGCGCCAGCACCCCAGGGGTTCCTGGAAACACCATATATTTT.

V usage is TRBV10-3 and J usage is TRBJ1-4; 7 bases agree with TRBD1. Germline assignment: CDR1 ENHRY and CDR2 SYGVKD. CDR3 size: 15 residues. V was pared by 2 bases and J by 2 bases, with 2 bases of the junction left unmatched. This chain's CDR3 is CAISETGVTNEKLFF. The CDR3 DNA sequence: TGTGCCATCAGTGAGACAGGGGTGACTAATGAAAAACTGTTTTTT.

This CDR3 is CASSLGQGMTNEQYF. CDR3 DNA: TGTGCCAGCAGCTTAGGGCAGGGGATGACAAACGAGCAGTACTTC. The rearrangement links TRBV7-6 to TRBJ2-7, with TRBD1 as a possible D gene (6 bases). The CDR3 is made up of 15 amino acids. CDR1 is SGHVS and CDR2 is FNYEAQ in the germline V gene. The V end was cut by 1 base, the J end by 5 bases, with 15 bases between.

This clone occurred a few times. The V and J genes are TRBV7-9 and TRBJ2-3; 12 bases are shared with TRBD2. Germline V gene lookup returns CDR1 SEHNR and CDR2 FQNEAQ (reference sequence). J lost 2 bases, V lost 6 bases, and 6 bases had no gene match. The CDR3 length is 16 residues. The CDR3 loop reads CASSHGLAGITDTQYF. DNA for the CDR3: TGTGCCAGCAGTCACGGACTAGCGGGGATCACAGATACGCAGTATTTT.

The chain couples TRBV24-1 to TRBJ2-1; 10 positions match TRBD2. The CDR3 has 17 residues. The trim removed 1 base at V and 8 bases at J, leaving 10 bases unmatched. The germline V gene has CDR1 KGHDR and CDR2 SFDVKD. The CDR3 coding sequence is TGTGCCACCAGTGATTTCGGGCCTAGCGGGAGTTGGTATGAGCAGTTCTTC. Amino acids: CATSDFGPSGSWYEQFF.

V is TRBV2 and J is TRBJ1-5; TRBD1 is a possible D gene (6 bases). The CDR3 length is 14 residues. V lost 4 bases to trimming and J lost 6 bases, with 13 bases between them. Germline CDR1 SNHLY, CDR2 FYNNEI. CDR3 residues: CASSVQGTRQPQHF. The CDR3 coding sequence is TGTGCCAGCAGTGTCCAGGGGACACGTCAGCCCCAGCATTTT.

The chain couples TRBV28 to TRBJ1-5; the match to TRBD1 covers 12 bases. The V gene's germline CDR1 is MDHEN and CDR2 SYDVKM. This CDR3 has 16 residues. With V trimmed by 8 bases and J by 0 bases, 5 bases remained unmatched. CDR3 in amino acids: CASGTGGFNSNQPQHF. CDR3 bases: TGTGCCAGCGGGACAGGGGGCTTTAATAGCAATCAGCCCCAGCATTTT.

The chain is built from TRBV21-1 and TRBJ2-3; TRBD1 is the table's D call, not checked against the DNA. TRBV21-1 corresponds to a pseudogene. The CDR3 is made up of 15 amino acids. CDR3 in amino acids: CASTQGQDITDTQYF. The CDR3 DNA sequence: TGTGCCAGCACCCAGGGACAGGACATCACAGATACGCAGTATTTT.

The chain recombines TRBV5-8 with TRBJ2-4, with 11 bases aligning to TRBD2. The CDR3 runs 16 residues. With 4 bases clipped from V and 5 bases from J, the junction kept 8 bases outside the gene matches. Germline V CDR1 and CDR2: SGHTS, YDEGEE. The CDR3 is CASSTSTSGSQNIQYF. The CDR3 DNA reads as TGTGCCAGCAGCACCTCCACTAGCGGGAGCCAAAACATTCAGTACTTC. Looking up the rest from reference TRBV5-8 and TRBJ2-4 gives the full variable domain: EAGVTQSPTHLIKTRGQQATLRCSPISGHTSVYWYQQALGLGLQFLLWYDEGEERNRGNFPPRFSGRQFPNYSSELNVNALELEDSALYLCASSTSTSGSQNIQYFGAGTRLSVL.

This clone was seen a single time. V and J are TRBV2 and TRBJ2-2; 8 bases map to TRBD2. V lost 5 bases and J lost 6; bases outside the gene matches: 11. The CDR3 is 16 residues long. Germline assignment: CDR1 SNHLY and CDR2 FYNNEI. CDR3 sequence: CASSTPAGVIAGELFF. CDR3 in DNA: TGTGCCAGCAGTACTCCAGCGGGAGTTATAGCCGGGGAGCTGTTTTTT.

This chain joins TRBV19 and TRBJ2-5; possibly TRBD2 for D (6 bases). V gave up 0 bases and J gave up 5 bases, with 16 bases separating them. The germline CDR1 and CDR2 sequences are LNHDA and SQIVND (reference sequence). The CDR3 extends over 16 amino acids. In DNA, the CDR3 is TGTGCCAGTAGTATAGATTTCCCGGGAGAGGGGGAGACCCAGTACTTC. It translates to CASSIDFPGEGETQYF.

In DNA form, the CDR3 reads TGTGCCAGCAGCCCCCCGGGGGTAATGAACACTGAAGCTTTCTTT. Protein: CASSPPGVMNTEAFF. The chain employs TRBV5-4 and TRBJ1-1, with D perhaps TRBD1 (5 bases). The V end lost 4 bases, the J end lost 0 bases, and 13 bases lay between the germline ends. CDR1 is SGHNT and CDR2 is YYREEE in the germline V gene (reference sequence). This CDR3 has 15 residues.

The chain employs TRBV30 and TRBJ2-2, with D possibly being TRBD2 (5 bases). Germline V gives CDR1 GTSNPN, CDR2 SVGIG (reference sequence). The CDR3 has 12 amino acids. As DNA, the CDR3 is TGTGCAGTGAGACGGGGAACCGGGGAGCTGTTTTTT. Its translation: CAVRRGTGELFF.

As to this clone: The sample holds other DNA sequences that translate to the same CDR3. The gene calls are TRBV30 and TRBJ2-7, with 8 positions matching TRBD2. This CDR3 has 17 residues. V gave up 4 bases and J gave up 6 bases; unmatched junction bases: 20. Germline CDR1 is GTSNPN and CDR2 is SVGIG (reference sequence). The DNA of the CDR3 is TGTGCCTGGATATCATCTTACGCGACTAGCGAGGTAGCCGAGCAGTACTTC. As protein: CAWISSYATSEVAEQYF.

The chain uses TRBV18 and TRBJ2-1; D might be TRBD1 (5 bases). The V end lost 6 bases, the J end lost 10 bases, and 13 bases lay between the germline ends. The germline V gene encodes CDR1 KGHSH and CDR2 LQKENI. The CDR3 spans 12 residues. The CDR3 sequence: CASSGFRTEQFF. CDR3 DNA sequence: TGTGCCAGCTCCGGTTTTAGGACAGAGCAGTTCTTC. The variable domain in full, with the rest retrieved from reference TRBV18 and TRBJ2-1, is NAGVMQNPRHLVRRRGQEARLRCSPMKGHSHVYWYRQLPEEGLKFMVYLQKENIIDESGMPKERFSAEFPKEGPSILRIQQVVRGDSAAYFCASSGFRTEQFFGPGTRLTVL.